The 13 T cell receptor beta chains below all came from one sample that was sequenced in a study of T-cell reconstitution after alpha-beta-depleted transplantation in children. Preparation of the TCRbeta library was carried out with unique molecular identifiers. One entry per CDR3 protein, called by TCRdb with MiXCR from the PCR reads. The table records roughly 590,000 distinct CDR3 sequences, 16% of them present only once. This material consisted of PBMCs from the stem cell graft donor, taken from the stem cell graft. The receptors derive from a human donor who donated a stem cell graft to a child with acute myeloid leukemia.

This clonotype was observed a few times. V gene TRBV20-1 combines with J gene TRBJ2-2; D assignment may be TRBD1 or TRBD2 (5 bases each). CDR1 is DFQATT, CDR2 SNEGSKA, per germline (reference sequence). V was shortened by 3 bases and J by 3 bases, with 17 bases between the two germline ends. CDR3 length: 16 amino acids. In DNA, the CDR3 is TGCAGTGCTAGGGGACCATTCCAGGAGGACACCGGGGAGCTGTTTTTT. Translating gives CSARGPFQEDTGELFF.

This clonotype was observed many times. The chain carries TRBV10-3 and TRBJ1-1; 8 nucleotides line up with TRBD1. V lost 10 bases to trimming and J lost 1 base; unmatched junction nucleotides: 8. The CDR3 loop spans 14 amino acids. Germline V lookup: CDR1 ENHRY, CDR2 SYGVKD. CDR3 in amino acids: CATWPGQENTEAFF. CDR3 sequence (DNA): TGTGCCACGTGGCCGGGACAGGAGAACACTGAAGCTTTCTTT.

This clonotype was observed a few times. The chain has TRBV25-1 and TRBJ1-2; D uncertain. CDR3 length: 16 residues. Per germline, CDR1 MGHDK and CDR2 SYGVNS. V lost 2 bases to trimming and J lost 0 bases, with 13 bases between them. The CDR3, as DNA: TGTGCCAGCAGTGAAATCTATAGGGATTCTAACTATGGCTACACCTTC. Protein product: CASSEIYRDSNYGYTF.

This clonotype has ten or more counts. This rearrangement joins TRBV29-1 to TRBJ1-1, with TRBD1 matching over 10 bases. CDR1 SQVTM and CDR2 ANQGSEA come from the germline V gene. This CDR3 comprises 12 residues. V lost 7 bases to trimming and J lost 5 bases; unmatched junction nucleotides: 4. This chain's CDR3 is CSGGQGVTEAFF. The CDR3 region has the DNA TGCAGCGGAGGACAGGGGGTTACTGAAGCTTTCTTT.

This chain joins TRBV27 and TRBJ2-6; 8 bases fit TRBD1. Germline lookup yields CDR1 MNHEY and CDR2 SMNVEV (reference sequence). The CDR3 is 16 residues long. The ends lost 6 bases at V and 3 bases at J; junction bases unmatched: 7. The CDR3 DNA follows: TGTGCCAGCAGCCGTACAGGGGGAGGTGGGGCCAACGTCCTGACTTTC. It is translated as CASSRTGGGGANVLTF.

CDR3 bases: TGTGCCAGCAGTCAGTACCTCAATGAGCAGTTCTTC. Protein sequence: CASSQYLNEQFF. The J gene is TRBJ2-1, the V gene TRBV7-2; D is unresolved. From germline, CDR1 is SGHTA and CDR2 FQGNSA. This CDR3 contains 12 residues. Deletions cut 6 bases from V and 6 bases from J, with 9 bases between.

This clonotype was picked up many times. J is TRBJ2-1 and V is TRBV20-1, with 12 bases that match TRBD1. V lost 4 bases, J lost 8 bases, and 6 bases stayed unmatched. The CDR3 has 14 amino acids. Germline V gives CDR1 DFQATT, CDR2 SNEGSKA (reference sequence). The CDR3 protein is CSAIPGTGGDEQFF. In DNA, the CDR3 is TGCAGTGCTATTCCCGGGACAGGGGGCGATGAGCAGTTCTTC.

This clonotype has at least ten counts. This chain uses TRBV6-6 with TRBJ2-1; 7 positions agree with TRBD2. Looked up from germline, CDR1 is MNHNY and CDR2 is SVGAGI (reference sequence). The CDR3 runs to 13 residues. With 6 bases clipped from V and 9 bases from J, the junction kept 8 bases outside the gene matches. Here the CDR3 reads CASSGGPGGEQFF. CDR3 bases: TGTGCCAGCAGCGGGGGACCGGGGGGTGAGCAGTTCTTC.

This clonotype was seen at least ten times. The chain combines TRBV24-1 with TRBJ1-5; D possibly corresponds to TRBD1 (6 bases). Trimming took 4 bases from V and 2 from J, leaving 8 bases between them. Germline V lookup: CDR1 KGHDR, CDR2 SFDVKD. This CDR3 has 14 amino acids. CDR3 sequence: CATSDRQGNQPQHF. In DNA, the CDR3 is TGTGCCACCAGTGACAGACAGGGCAATCAGCCCCAGCATTTT.

The chain employs TRBV30 and TRBJ2-2; TRBD1 might be the D (6 bases). CDR3 length: 14 residues. V lost 2 bases and J lost 5, with 12 bases in between. Looked up from germline, CDR1 is GTSNPN and CDR2 is SVGIG (reference sequence). The CDR3 bases are TGTGCCTGGAGTACAGGGTGGTCAACCGGGGAGCTGTTTTTT. This translates into CAWSTGWSTGELFF.

The rearrangement links TRBV15 to TRBJ2-2; the D is unclear. The CDR3 totals 16 residues. The germline CDR1 and CDR2 sequences are LNHNV and YYDKDF (reference sequence). Trimming pared 0 bases from V and 4 bases from J, leaving 12 bases between. CDR3: CATSRDAPGGTGELFF. The CDR3 bases are TGTGCCACCAGCAGAGATGCCCCCGGTGGCACCGGGGAGCTGTTTTTT.

The genes are TRBV24-1 and TRBJ2-1, with D possibly being TRBD1 (6 bases). This CDR3 has 16 amino acids. Germline CDR1 reads KGHDR; CDR2 reads SFDVKD. Deletions cut 2 bases from V and 3 bases from J, with 13 bases between. Here the CDR3 DNA reads TGTGCCACCAGTGATTCCCCCGGACAGCGCTACAATGAGCAGTTCTTC. Protein: CATSDSPGQRYNEQFF.

This clonotype was recorded a few times. The chain uses TRBV30 and TRBJ2-1, with D possibly being TRBD1 (6 bases). Trimming left V 5 bases short and J 4 bases short, with 9 bases between. There are 12 residues in the CDR3. The germline V gene encodes CDR1 GTSNPN and CDR2 SVGIG (reference sequence). Written as DNA, the CDR3 is TGTGCCTGGGGGGGCGGGTACAATGAGCAGTTCTTC. As protein: CAWGGGYNEQFF.